The clone carrying this TCR beta chain was found many times. The record originates from a study of CD8+CD57+ T cells in acquired aplastic anemia. CDR1 is SNHLY, CDR2 FYNNEI, per germline. The CDR3 is 16 residues long. The V end lost 7 bases, the J end lost 1 base, and 20 bases lay between the germline ends. CDR3 and TCR beta VDJ profiling relied on genomic DNA as the template. Each CDR3 protein gets one entry after TCRdb re-called the reads with MiXCR. The sample has more than 150,000 distinct CDR3 sequences; around 45% are singletons. Material for sequencing was sorted CD4+, CD8+, or CD8+CD57+ T cells (not recorded which) from PBMCs. The chain links TRBV2 to TRBJ2-7; D possibly matches TRBD1 or TRBD2 (6 bases each). This receptor was taken from a human donor in good health. CDR3 residues: CASKERPGAGSYEQYF. CDR3 DNA: TGTGCCAGCAAGGAGCGGCCGGGGGCTGGATCCTACGAGCAGTACTTC.